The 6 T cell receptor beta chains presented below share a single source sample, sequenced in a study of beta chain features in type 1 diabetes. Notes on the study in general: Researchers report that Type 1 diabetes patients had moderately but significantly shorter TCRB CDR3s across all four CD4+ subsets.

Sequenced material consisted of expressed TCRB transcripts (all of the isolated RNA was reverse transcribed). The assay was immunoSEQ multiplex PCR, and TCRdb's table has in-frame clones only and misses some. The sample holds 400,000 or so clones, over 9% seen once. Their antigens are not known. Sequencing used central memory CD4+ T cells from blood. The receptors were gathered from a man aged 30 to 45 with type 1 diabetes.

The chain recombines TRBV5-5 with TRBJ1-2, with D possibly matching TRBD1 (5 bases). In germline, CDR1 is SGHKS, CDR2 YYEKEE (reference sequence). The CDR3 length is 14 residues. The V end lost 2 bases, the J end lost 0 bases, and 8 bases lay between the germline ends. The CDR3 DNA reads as TGTGCCAGCAGCTTCGGCAGGGCTAACTATGGCTACACCTTC. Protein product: CASSFGRANYGYTF.

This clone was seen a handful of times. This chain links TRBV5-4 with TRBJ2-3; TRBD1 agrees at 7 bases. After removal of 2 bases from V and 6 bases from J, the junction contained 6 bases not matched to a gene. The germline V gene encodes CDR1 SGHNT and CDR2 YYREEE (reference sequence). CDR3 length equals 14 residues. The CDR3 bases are TGTGCCAGCAGCTTCGGGACAGCCCCGGATACGCAGTATTTT. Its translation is CASSFGTAPDTQYF.

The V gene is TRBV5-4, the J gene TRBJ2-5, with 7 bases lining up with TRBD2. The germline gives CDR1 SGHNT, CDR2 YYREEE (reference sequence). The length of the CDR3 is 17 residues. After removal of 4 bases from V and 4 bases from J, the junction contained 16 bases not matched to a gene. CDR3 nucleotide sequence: TGTGCCAGCAGCCCCGGACGGGGGAGGGCCTTCACAGAGACCCAGTACTTC. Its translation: CASSPGRGRAFTETQYF.

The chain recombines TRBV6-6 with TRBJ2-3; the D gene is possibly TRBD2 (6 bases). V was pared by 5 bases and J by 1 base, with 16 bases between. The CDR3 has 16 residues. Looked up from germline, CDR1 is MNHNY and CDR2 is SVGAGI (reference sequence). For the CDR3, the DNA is TGTGCCAGCAGTAGAGAAAAGGCTAGCGGCACAGATACGCAGTATTTT. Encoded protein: CASSREKASGTDTQYF.

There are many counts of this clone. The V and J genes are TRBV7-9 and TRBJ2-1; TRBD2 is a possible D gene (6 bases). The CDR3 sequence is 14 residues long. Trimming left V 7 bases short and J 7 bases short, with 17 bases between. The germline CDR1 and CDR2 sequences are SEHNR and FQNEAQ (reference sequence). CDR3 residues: CASNLGGSGNEQFF. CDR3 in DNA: TGTGCCAGCAACCTGGGGGGAAGCGGAAATGAGCAGTTCTTC.

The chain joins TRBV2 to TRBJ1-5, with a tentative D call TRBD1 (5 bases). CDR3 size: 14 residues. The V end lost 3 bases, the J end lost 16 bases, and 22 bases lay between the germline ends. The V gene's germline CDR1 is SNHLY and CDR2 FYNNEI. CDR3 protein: CASSDHWGILSTHF. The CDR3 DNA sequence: TGTGCCAGCAGTGATCACTGGGGGATATTATCCACACATTTT.